This is a list of T cell receptor beta chains from one sample in a study of regulatory T cells in long-lasting Graves disease. TCRdb re-called the multiplex PCR reads through MiXCR, storing one row per CDR3 protein. The sample lists roughly 700,000 distinct CDR3 sequences, around 30% occurring once. This sample comprised peripheral blood mononuclear cells (PBMCs), obtained when the disease was refractory, from a patient treated with antithyroid drugs. The receptors derive from a female donor with Graves disease. Each CDR3 is given with its conserved first and last residue. The D gene is left open where the match is weak. The listing skips clone size in some rows; elsewhere it reads once, few, many or a size class.

TRBJ1-5,TRBV12-3/TRBV12-4,many,TRBD1,TGTGCCAGCAGTTTACACAGGGGATTAAATCAGCCCCAGCATTTT,CASSLHRGLNQPQHF
TRBJ1-1,TRBV29-1,few,TRBD1,TGCAGCGTAAGGACAGGTTGGACTGAAGCTTTCTTT,CSVRTGWTEAFF
TRBJ1-5,TRBV27,-,TRBD1,TGTGCCAGCAGAACCGGACAGGGGGCCAATCAGCCCCAGCATTTT,CASRTGQGANQPQHF
TRBJ1-2,TRBV10-3,-,TRBD1,TGTGCCATCAGTGACCTAGGAGGGGGCGACTATGGCTACACCTTC,CAISDLGGGDYGYTF
TRBJ1-1,TRBV6-2/TRBV6-3,many,TRBD1,TGTGCCAGCAGTTACTCGGGGACAGGGAACACTGAAGCTTTCTTT,CASSYSGTGNTEAFF
TRBJ2-7,TRBV2,few,-,TGTGCCACCAACGCCTTACTCTCCTACGAGCAGTACTTC,CATNALLSYEQYF
TRBJ1-1,TRBV19,-,TRBD1,TGTGCCAGTAGTGTCCTATCGGGACAGGGACAGAACACTGAAGCTTTCTTT,CASSVLSGQGQNTEAFF
TRBJ2-4,TRBV2,few,TRBD1,TGTGCCAGCACTACCCGGGACAGGGTGATCATTCAGTACTTC,CASTTRDRVIIQYF
TRBJ1-2,TRBV11-2,many,-,TGTGCCAGCAGCAGGACAGATGATGGCTACACCTTC,CASSRTDDGYTF
TRBJ1-3,TRBV3-1,few,-,TGTGCCAGCAGCCCCAGGACTCGTGGTGCTGGAAACACCATATATTTT,CASSPRTRGAGNTIYF
TRBJ1-3,TRBV6-1,few,-,TGTGCCAGCAGCCCGGCCTACTCTGGAAACACCATATATTTT,CASSPAYSGNTIYF
TRBJ1-1,TRBV6-1,many,-,TGTGCCAGCGGACCGAACACTGAAGCTTTCTTT,CASGPNTEAFF
TRBJ2-2,TRBV10-3,-,-,TGTGCCATCAAGGACAAGAACACCGGGGAGCTGTTTTTT,CAIKDKNTGELFF
TRBJ2-5,TRBV12-3/TRBV12-4,few,-,TGTGCCAGCAGCCCCGGACCTTTCCAAGAGACCCAGTACTTC,CASSPGPFQETQYF
TRBJ1-1,TRBV19,few,TRBD1,TGTGCCAGTCACAACAGGGGGGACACTGAAGCTTTCTTT,CASHNRGDTEAFF
TRBJ1-1,TRBV7-3,-,TRBD1,TGTGCCAGCAGCGCCGACAGGGGGTGGGGCACTGAAGCTTTCTTT,CASSADRGWGTEAFF
TRBJ1-1,TRBV2,few,-,TGTGCCAGCACTAACGACGGATGGGTGAACACTGAAGCTTTCTTT,CASTNDGWVNTEAFF
TRBJ2-7,TRBV28,-,-,TGTGCCAGCAGTTTAAAGTCCGGATTGCAGTACTTC,CASSLKSGLQYF
TRBJ2-7,TRBV18,few,-,TGTGCCAGCTCACCACAGGCCTACGAGCAGTACTTC,CASSPQAYEQYF
TRBJ2-7,TRBV13,few,-,TGTGCCAGCAGCCGCCCACCCCCCCTGGAGAGTTCCTACGAGCAGTACTTC,CASSRPPPLESSYEQYF
TRBJ2-2,TRBV20-1,-,TRBD2,TGCAGTGCCGCACTAGCGGGAGGGGGGACCGGGGAGCTGTTTTTT,CSAALAGGGTGELFF
TRBJ1-4,TRBV20-1,many,-,TGCAGTGCTAGAGGTGAAGAGTGGGGGTTGAGGGAAAAACTGTTTTTT,CSARGEEWGLREKLFF
TRBJ2-7,TRBV29-1,-,TRBD1,TGCAGCGTTGTGGGGGACAGGAGGGGCGAGCAGTACTTC,CSVVGDRRGEQYF
TRBJ2-7,TRBV28,few,-,TGTGCCAGCAGTCCAAGCAGGAGATTCTACGAGCAGTACTTC,CASSPSRRFYEQYF
TRBJ1-1,TRBV20-1,-,-,TGCAGTGCTAGCGGGACAAGGAACACTGAAGCTTTCTTT,CSASGTRNTEAFF
TRBJ1-1,TRBV9,-,TRBD1,TGTGCCAGCAGCCCTCTACAGGGGAAACACACTGAAGCTTTCTTT,CASSPLQGKHTEAFF
TRBJ1-1,TRBV29-1,few,TRBD1,TGCAGCGTCTCCCAGGGACAGGGGAACACTGAAGCTTTCTTT,CSVSQGQGNTEAFF
TRBJ2-7,TRBV6-1,few,TRBD1,TGTGCCAGCCAACAGGGGCCAAGCTCCTACGAGCAGTACTTC,CASQQGPSSYEQYF
TRBJ2-7,TRBV5-4,few,TRBD1,TGTGCCAGCAGCTCCTACTCCCGGGACAGGACCTACGAGCAGTACTTC,CASSSYSRDRTYEQYF
TRBJ2-5,TRBV12-3/TRBV12-4,few,TRBD2,TGTGCCAGCAGGTTCTTGGCGGGAGGGCAAGAGACCCAGTACTTC,CASRFLAGGQETQYF
TRBJ2-6,TRBV13,-,-,TGTGCCAGCAGCTCGTCTCGCTCTGGGGCCAACGCCCTGACTTTC,CASSSSRSGANALTF
TRBJ1-5,TRBV7-9,few,-,TGTGCCAGCGGATATAATAGCAATCAGCCCCAGCATTTT,CASGYNSNQPQHF
TRBJ1-1,TRBV20-1,few,TRBD1,TGCAGTGCCAAAAGAGGACAGGCGAACACTGAAGCTTTCTTT,CSAKRGQANTEAFF
TRBJ1-2,TRBV10-3,-,-,TGTGCCATCAGTGGACCGCGCGACCGCGCTAACTATGGCTACACCTTC,CAISGPRDRANYGYTF
TRBJ2-7,TRBV11-2,many,-,TGTGCCAGCAGCTTAGGCACAGGTACCTACGAGCAGTACTTC,CASSLGTGTYEQYF
TRBJ2-7,TRBV11-2,-,-,TGTGCCAGCAGCCCCAGTAGCAGCGAGCAGTACTTC,CASSPSSSEQYF
TRBJ2-6,TRBV2,-,-,TGTGCCAGCAGTACTGAGTTGTTGGGGGCCAACGTCCTGACTTTC,CASSTELLGANVLTF